This T cell receptor (beta chain) is from a study of blood T cell repertoires in COVID-19. Study overall: T cells, B-cell-depleted T cells, or PBMCs provided the cDNA or gDNA that served as material.

Trimming removed 9 bases from V and 0 bases from J, with 17 bases in between. This CDR3 contains 15 residues. The germline V gene encodes CDR1 KGHSH and CDR2 LQKENI. Sequenced by immunoSEQ multiplex PCR; TCRdb stores in-frame clones only, minus some. The table has around 80,000 clones, about four fifths seen once. The chain uses TRBV18 and TRBJ1-1, with D tentatively TRBD1 (5 bases). The sequence was obtained from a human donor in a cohort sampled during active COVID-19. Sequenced input: peripheral blood. CDR3 sequence (DNA): TGTGCCAGTTCCCTGGGGGGGATCATGAACACTGAAGCTTTCTTT. This sequence encodes CASSLGGIMNTEAFF.